These 26 T cell receptor beta chains were sequenced from one sample in a study of Ad26.COV2.S vaccination and SARS-CoV-2 variants. Specified treatment: roughly 20 received Ad26.COV2.S at low or high dose, single or two shots; 5 received placebo; per-sample allocation not given. Samples came from day 63 after the first vaccine or placebo injection. Assay used: immunoSEQ multiplex PCR; TCRdb lists only in-frame clones, some missing. Of roughly 320,000 clones in the sample, roughly 84% are singletons; the top ten hold more than 1.5%. The sequencing here drew on peripheral blood, taken in a trial of Ad26.COV2.S vaccine versus placebo. These receptors were obtained from a person between 18 and 65 years old who received the Ad26.COV2.S COVID-19 vaccine or a placebo.

This chain joins TRBV12-3 or TRBV12-4 and TRBJ1-1; D is undetermined. The CDR3 is made up of 11 amino acids. V was clipped by 3 bases and J by 5 bases, with 4 bases between them. The CDR3: CASSFLTEAFF. Written as DNA, the CDR3 is TGTGCCAGCAGTTTTCTGACTGAAGCTTTCTTT.

This rearrangement joins TRBV24-1 to TRBJ2-7; no reliable D call. The length of the CDR3 is 15 residues. V was pared by 5 bases and J by 2 bases, with 15 bases between. Germline-derived CDR1 and CDR2 are KGHDR and SFDVKD. CDR3 DNA: TGTGCCACCAGTGCCCCGAGTACAGTAGCCTACGAGCAGTACTTC. Translating gives CATSAPSTVAYEQYF.

The rearrangement joins TRBV5-6 to TRBJ2-3; the D gene is possibly TRBD2 (7 bases). The CDR3 extends over 15 amino acids. The germline V gene has CDR1 SGHDT and CDR2 YYEEEE. V was trimmed by 5 bases and J by 7 bases, leaving 20 bases between them. CDR3: CASSYQAGHANTQYF. The CDR3 DNA reads TGTGCCAGCAGTTACCAAGCGGGACACGCCAATACGCAGTATTTT.

V gene TRBV10-3 combines with J gene TRBJ2-1; perhaps D is TRBD1 or TRBD2 (5 bases each). CDR3 size: 18 residues. Trimming removed 1 base from V and 4 bases from J, with 20 bases in between. Germline CDR1 ENHRY, CDR2 SYGVKD. In DNA form, the CDR3 reads TGTGCCATCAGTGAGTTGGGGACCTCCACTTCCATATACAATGAGCAGTTCTTC. This codes for CAISELGTSTSIYNEQFF.

This rearrangement joins TRBV10-3 to TRBJ2-2; 12 bases match TRBD1. Germline V gene lookup returns CDR1 ENHRY and CDR2 SYGVKD. V lost 3 bases to trimming and J lost 8 bases; unmatched junction nucleotides: 10. CDR3 size: 17 residues. CDR3 sequence (DNA): TGTGCCATCAGTGATACGCGCCGGGACAGGGGGCTTGGGGAGCTGTTTTTT. Its translation: CAISDTRRDRGLGELFF.

V and J are TRBV6-5 and TRBJ2-7; 14 nucleotides agree with TRBD2. Germline values: CDR1 MNHEY, CDR2 SVGAGI. The trim removed 6 bases at V and 6 bases at J, leaving 7 bases unmatched. This CDR3 has 15 residues. This chain's CDR3 is CASRKGTSGGGEQYF. CDR3 DNA: TGTGCCAGCAGAAAAGGGACTAGCGGGGGAGGCGAGCAGTACTTC.

This clone was seen just once. This sample also contains other DNA sequences that code for the same CDR3. This chain joins TRBV5-1 and TRBJ2-7; 7 nucleotides match TRBD1. Germline assignment: CDR1 SGHRS and CDR2 YFSETQ. J lost 0 bases, V lost 0 bases, and 3 bases had no gene match. The CDR3 contains 15 residues. CDR3 sequence (DNA): TGCGCCAGCAGCTTGGTTGCAGGGGGCTCCTACGAGCAGTACTTC. Amino acids: CASSLVAGGSYEQYF.

This chain links TRBV7-9 with TRBJ2-5, with TRBD2 identical over 11 bases. The CDR3 runs 15 residues. V gave up 6 bases and J gave up 5 bases; unmatched junction bases: 8. Germline CDR1 is SEHNR and CDR2 is FQNEAQ (reference sequence). The CDR3 is CASSQLAGARETQYF. The CDR3 DNA sequence: TGTGCCAGCAGTCAACTAGCGGGGGCTCGCGAGACCCAGTACTTC.

Details on this clone: One junction end does not reproduce the germline sequence, and a read error may be involved. The chain joins TRBV4-2 to TRBJ1-4, with D possibly TRBD1 on 5 matching bases. Per the germline V gene, CDR1 is LGHNA and CDR2 is YNFKEQ. The CDR3 length is 13 residues. CDR3: CASSRGMNDKLFF. The CDR3 nucleotides are TGTGCCAGCAGCCGGGGCATGAATGACAAACTGTTTTTT.

This clone was seen a handful of times. The J gene is TRBJ2-3, the V gene TRBV11-1; D is perhaps TRBD2 (6 bases). Germline loops: CDR1 SGHAT, CDR2 FQDESV (reference sequence). CDR3 length: 16 residues. V lost 5 bases, J lost 2 bases, and 17 bases lay in between. CDR3 sequence: CASSLLAVAVTDTQYF. Here the CDR3 DNA reads TGTGCCAGCAGCCTCCTCGCGGTAGCGGTCACAGATACGCAGTATTTT.

This chain's CDR3 is CASSSRQGGGGGELFF. The CDR3, as DNA: TGTGCCAGCAGCTCACGACAGGGAGGAGGTGGCGGGGAGCTGTTTTTT. The V call is TRBV11-2, the J call TRBJ2-2; TRBD1 might be the D (7 bases). Germline V gene lookup returns CDR1 SGHAT and CDR2 FQNNGV. The CDR3 covers 16 residues. Trimming stripped 4 bases from V and 7 bases from J, with 19 bases between.

The chain recombines TRBV30 with TRBJ2-1; D remains ambiguous. The CDR3 is made up of 15 amino acids. Trimming removed 2 bases from V and 0 bases from J, with 11 bases in between. In germline, CDR1 is GTSNPN, CDR2 SVGIG (reference sequence). Here the CDR3 reads CAWSTWQPSYNEQFF. The CDR3 DNA is TGTGCCTGGAGTACCTGGCAGCCCTCCTACAATGAGCAGTTCTTC.

The chain combines TRBV5-4 with TRBJ1-2; 8 positions match TRBD1. Germline assignment: CDR1 SGHNT and CDR2 YYREEE (reference sequence). The CDR3 runs to 16 residues. The J segment lost 5 bases and the V segment lost 2 bases, leaving 11 bases of the junction unmatched. The CDR3 loop reads CASSLTQGAPGYGYTF. The DNA of the CDR3 is TGTGCCAGCAGCTTAACTCAGGGGGCACCAGGGTATGGCTACACCTTC.

V usage is TRBV25-1 and J usage is TRBJ1-2; D gene unclear. The CDR3 loop spans 17 amino acids. CDR1 and CDR2 (germline): MGHDK, SYGVNS. The V end was cut by 4 bases, the J end by 2 bases, with 20 bases between. The CDR3 DNA sequence: TGTGCCAGCAGTGGAATGACGACCGTCAAGGCGAACTATGGCTACACCTTC. Amino acids: CASSGMTTVKANYGYTF.

The chain combines TRBV6-4 with TRBJ2-1; TRBD2 matches at 9 bases. The CDR3 covers 14 residues. The V segment lost 3 bases and the J segment 3 bases; nucleotides outside the gene matches: 0. The germline V gene encodes CDR1 MRHNA and CDR2 SNTAGT. This CDR3 is CASSERGGYNEQFF. The CDR3, as DNA: TGTGCCAGCAGTGAGCGGGGGGGCTACAATGAGCAGTTCTTC.

There are a few counts of this clone. The CDR3 DNA sequence: TGTGCCAACAGCTTCAGGGACGACTATGGCTACACCTTC. The encoded protein is CANSFRDDYGYTF. This chain uses TRBV10-3 with TRBJ1-2, with a weak D call TRBD1 (5 bases). V lost 10 bases to trimming and J lost 3 bases, with 15 bases between them. The CDR3 extends over 13 amino acids. Germline-derived CDR1 and CDR2 are ENHRY and SYGVKD.

Written as DNA, the CDR3 is TGTGCCAGCAGTTGGGGGACAGTGGACAACACCGGGGAGCTGTTTTTT. Protein: CASSWGTVDNTGELFF. The chain links TRBV6-2 or TRBV6-3 to TRBJ2-2; 7 nucleotides match TRBD1. CDR3 length equals 16 residues. Trimming at V came to 4 bases and at J to 2 bases, leaving 7 bases not matched to a gene. CDR1 MNHEY and CDR2 SVGEGT come from the germline V gene.

The gene calls are TRBV7-9 and TRBJ1-2; TRBD1 is a possible D gene (6 bases). CDR3 length: 11 residues. The V gene's germline CDR1 is SEHNR and CDR2 FQNEAQ (reference sequence). The V and J ends lost 5 bases and 6 bases respectively, with 7 bases between them. CDR3 DNA: TGTGCCAGCAGCGAGGGGGATGGCTACACCTTC. Translated, it gives CASSEGDGYTF. Combining the CDR3 with reference TRBV7-9 and TRBJ1-2 gives the whole variable domain DTGVSQNPRHKITKRGQNVTFRCDPISEHNRLYWYRQTLGQGPEFLTYFQNEAQLEKSRLLSDRFSAERPKGSFSTLEIQRTEQGDSAMYLCASSEGDGYTFGSGTRLTVV.

This clone was counted a single time. The rearrangement joins TRBV3-1 (or the pseudogene TRBV3-2) to TRBJ2-5; 7 bases are shared with TRBD2. The CDR3 sequence is 13 residues long. The germline V gene encodes CDR1 LGHDT and CDR2 YNNKEL (reference sequence). Unmatched junction bases numbered 8, after V lost 6 bases and J lost 7 bases. The CDR3 protein is CASREAGQMTQYF. The CDR3 nucleotides read TGTGCCAGCAGGGAAGCGGGGCAGATGACCCAGTACTTC.

CDR3 in DNA: TGTGCCAGTAGTATAGGGGGATTAAGCACAGATACGCAGTATTTT. Amino acids: CASSIGGLSTDTQYF. This chain uses TRBV19 with TRBJ2-3; D ambiguous. The germline gives CDR1 LNHDA, CDR2 SQIVND (reference sequence). The CDR3 runs 15 residues. V shed 1 base and J shed 0 bases, with 8 bases lying between them.

The chain uses TRBV20-1 and TRBJ1-5; D unresolved. CDR1 is DFQATT and CDR2 is SNEGSKA in the germline V gene (reference sequence). The CDR3 totals 13 residues. V was pared by 3 bases and J by 4 bases, with 10 bases between. The CDR3 region has the DNA TGCAGTGCTAGTAGCAGGAGAAATCAGCCCCAGCATTTT. Encoded protein: CSASSRRNQPQHF.

This chain uses TRBV5-1 with TRBJ1-1, with D unclear. Deletions cut 0 bases from V and 1 base from J, with 7 bases between. CDR1 is SGHRS and CDR2 is YFSETQ in the germline V gene. The CDR3 runs 14 residues. The CDR3 spells CASSLGQQNTEAFF. In nucleotides, the CDR3 is TGCGCCAGCAGCTTGGGGCAGCAGAACACTGAAGCTTTCTTT.

This chain links TRBV5-8 with TRBJ1-1; D is undetermined. The germline gives CDR1 SGHTS, CDR2 YDEGEE. This CDR3 region has 14 residues. With 3 bases removed from V and 6 bases from J, the gap between germline ends came to 15 bases. CDR3 amino acids: CASSSAPIIAEAFF. CDR3 coding DNA: TGTGCCAGCAGCTCTGCCCCTATCATCGCTGAAGCTTTCTTT.

V and J are TRBV10-3 and TRBJ1-2, with TRBD1 identical over 8 bases. Germline-derived CDR1 and CDR2 are ENHRY and SYGVKD. The junction had 12 bases not matched to a gene; V was cut back by 6 bases and J by 0 bases. CDR3 length: 17 amino acids. In DNA form, the CDR3 reads TGTGCCATCAGGGGAGTGGACAGGGAATATGCTAACTATGGCTACACCTTC. As protein: CAIRGVDREYANYGYTF.

The rearrangement links TRBV9 to TRBJ1-3; 8 bases line up with TRBD1. The CDR3 spans 17 residues. Germline V gene sequence: CDR1 SGDLS, CDR2 YYNGEE. After removal of 0 bases from V and 0 bases from J, the junction contained 5 bases not matched to a gene. The CDR3: CASSVGPGGLSGNTIYF. Written as DNA, the CDR3 is TGTGCCAGCAGCGTAGGCCCAGGGGGCCTCTCTGGAAACACCATATATTTT.

The chain uses TRBV19 and TRBJ1-5, with 8 bases aligning to TRBD1. The germline gives CDR1 LNHDA, CDR2 SQIVND (reference sequence). V was clipped by 4 bases and J by 0 bases; unmatched bases: 5. This CDR3 spans 16 amino acids. The CDR3 bases are TGTGCCAGTAGTAATAACAGGGGGAATAGCAATCAGCCCCAGCATTTT. Translated, it gives CASSNNRGNSNQPQHF.